This is a list of T cell receptor beta chains from one sample in a study of cytomegalovirus exposure and HLA in healthy donors. Using immunoSEQ multiplex PCR, the repertoire was profiled, and TCRdb retains in-frame clones only, with some absent. The sample has 150,000 to 200,000 clones; more than 75% are singletons. Material for sequencing was PBMCs. These receptors all come from a woman aged 25-40 years in good health and CMV-seronegative. The CDR3 runs from the conserved cysteine through the conserved F or W. The D gene is left open where the match is weak. Where a row states a size, it is once, few, many or the class of an expanded clone; other rows omit it.

16 | TRBJ1-1 | TRBV5-1 | . | . | CASSFRSGSLNTEAFF | TGCGCCAGCAGCTTCCGGTCGGGTAGCCTCAACACTGAAGCTTTCTTT
16 | TRBJ1-1 | TRBV7-9 | . | . | CASSPPPPGRGTEAFF | TGTGCCAGCAGCCCTCCCCCACCAGGGAGGGGGACTGAAGCTTTCTTT
13 | TRBJ2-5 | TRBV5-6 | . | . | CASSTPGSETQYF | TGTGCCAGCAGTACTCCGGGGTCAGAGACCCAGTACTTC
14 | TRBJ1-6 | TRBV25-1 | once | . | CASSRTEYNSPLHF | TGTGCCAGCAGCCGGACAGAATATAATTCACCCCTCCACTTT
14 | TRBJ2-2 | TRBV2 | few | TRBD2 | CASSSRAGAGELFF | TGTGCCAGCAGTAGCCGGGCGGGGGCCGGGGAGCTGTTTTTT
16 | TRBJ2-5 | TRBV5-4 | . | . | CASSLASESPQETQYF | TGTGCCAGCAGCTTGGCTAGCGAATCCCCACAAGAGACCCAGTACTTC
14 | TRBJ2-5 | TRBV5-1 | . | TRBD2 | CASSPTSDQETQYF | TGCGCCAGCAGCCCGACTAGCGACCAAGAGACCCAGTACTTC
16 | TRBJ2-7 | TRBV4-1 | . | TRBD1 | CASSQGGGTGAYEQYF | TGCGCCAGCAGCCAAGGGGGCGGGACAGGGGCTTACGAGCAGTACTTC
16 | TRBJ1-1 | TRBV4-1 | . | . | CASSQDHRGGQGEAFF | TGCGCCAGCAGCCAAGATCATCGAGGGGGACAAGGGGAAGCTTTCTTT
14 | TRBJ1-1 | TRBV6-5 | . | TRBD1 | CASSYAGTASEAFF | TGTGCCAGCAGTTACGCCGGGACAGCCTCTGAAGCTTTCTTT
13 | TRBJ1-1 | TRBV5-4 | . | . | CASSPSGDTEAFF | TGTGCCAGCAGCCCTAGTGGAGACACTGAAGCTTTCTTT